The entry below describes one TCR beta chain. Since the library was made to target alpha chains, this beta chain is a stray read and its abundance is not meaningful. This sample is part of a study of spatial heterogeneity in lung cancer. This sample's time point: sample taken at primary tumor resection. Extraction of whole RNA from tumor, nontumor lung or frozen PBMC preceded unsorted sequencing. TCRdb ran MiXCR on the 5' RACE reads and lists one entry per CDR3 protein. The sample consists of hundreds of distinct CDR3 sequences, 38% of them appearing once. Sequencing used normal lung tissue next to the tumor, obtained at surgery. The source is a male donor with early-stage non-small cell lung cancer.

The CDR3 DNA reads TGCAGTGCTAGGACTTCTAGCTCCTACAATGAGCAGTTCTTC. It codes for CSARTSSSYNEQFF. V is TRBV20-1 and J is TRBJ2-1; D uncertain. This CDR3 comprises 14 residues. Trimming left V 3 bases short and J 0 bases short, with 9 bases between. Germline V gene lookup returns CDR1 DFQATT and CDR2 SNEGSKA (reference sequence).